The 12 T cell receptor beta chains listed next were all sequenced from one sample in a study of T cell changes during pregnancy in multiple sclerosis. TCRdb's copy holds only in-frame clones and misses some; the assay was immunoSEQ multiplex PCR. The sample shows about 50,000 clones, approximately 91% of them seen only once. This sample comprised CD4+ T cells from peripheral blood mononuclear cells, obtained in the second trimester of pregnancy. These receptor sequences come from a female donor with multiple sclerosis, enrolled in a pregnancy study.

The CDR3 loop reads CATSRDLGGYQPQHF. The CDR3 nucleotides read TGTGCCACCAGCAGAGATCTCGGGGGTTATCAGCCCCAGCATTTT. The chain recombines TRBV15 with TRBJ1-5, with D possibly matching TRBD1 (5 bases). CDR3 size: 15 residues. V was pared by 0 bases and J by 5 bases, with 11 bases between. The germline gives CDR1 LNHNV, CDR2 YYDKDF (reference sequence). Based on the CDR3 plus reference TRBV15 and TRBJ1-5, the full variable domain is DAMVIQNPRYQVTQFGKPVTLSCSQTLNHNVMYWYQQKSSQAPKLLFHYYDKDFNNEADTPDNFQSRRPNTSFCFLDIRSPGLGDTAMYLCATSRDLGGYQPQHFGDGTRLSIL.

In DNA, the CDR3 is TGTGCCAGCAGACCCGGGACAATAAACACTGAAGCTTTCTTT. It translates to CASRPGTINTEAFF. This chain uses TRBV7-9 with TRBJ1-1, with D perhaps TRBD1 (6 bases). Germline V gene sequence: CDR1 SEHNR, CDR2 FQNEAQ (reference sequence). Trimming pared 6 bases from V and 2 bases from J, leaving 13 bases between. There are 14 residues in the CDR3. Supplemented by reference TRBV7-9 and TRBJ1-1, the full variable domain reads DTGVSQNPRHKITKRGQNVTFRCDPISEHNRLYWYRQTLGQGPEFLTYFQNEAQLEKSRLLSDRFSAERPKGSFSTLEIQRTEQGDSAMYLCASRPGTINTEAFFGQGTRLTVV.

This sequence joins TRBV10-3 and TRBJ1-3; D gene unclear. V was pared by 8 bases and J by 4 bases, with 9 bases between. The CDR3 has 12 residues. CDR1 is ENHRY, CDR2 SYGVKD, per germline. The CDR3 DNA reads TGTGCCATCGAGGGCGCCGGAAACACCATATATTTT. Translation: CAIEGAGNTIYF.

The rearrangement links TRBV7-9 to TRBJ2-6; D is perhaps TRBD2 (5 bases). CDR1 is SEHNR and CDR2 is FQNEAQ in the germline V gene (reference sequence). The CDR3 runs to 15 residues. The V gene lost 1 base and the J gene lost 4 bases, with 8 bases spanning the gap. For the CDR3, the DNA is TGTGCCAGCAGCTTAGGAGGGTCGGGGGCCAACGTCCTGACTTTC. Translation: CASSLGGSGANVLTF. Full variable domain (missing parts from reference TRBV7-9 and TRBJ2-6): DTGVSQNPRHKITKRGQNVTFRCDPISEHNRLYWYRQTLGQGPEFLTYFQNEAQLEKSRLLSDRFSAERPKGSFSTLEIQRTEQGDSAMYLCASSLGGSGANVLTFGAGSRLTVL.

J is TRBJ1-2 and V is TRBV6-5, with D perhaps TRBD1 (6 bases). This CDR3 is built from 15 residues. Trimming removed 0 bases at V and 2 bases at J, with 10 bases between. Germline V gene sequence: CDR1 MNHEY, CDR2 SVGAGI. The CDR3 nucleotides are TGTGCCAGCAGTTACTCTCCACAGGGAAACTATGGCTACACCTTC. Residues: CASSYSPQGNYGYTF.

This rearrangement joins TRBV2 to TRBJ2-7, with D perhaps matching TRBD2 (6 bases). Germline lookup yields CDR1 SNHLY and CDR2 FYNNEI. CDR3 size: 15 residues. The V end was cut by 3 bases, the J end by 3 bases, with 15 bases between. For the CDR3, the DNA is TGTGCCAGCAGTGATAAGACTGGGAGGATCTACGAGCAGTACTTC. Residues: CASSDKTGRIYEQYF.

This chain links TRBV5-1 with TRBJ2-5; D call uncertain. The CDR3 extends over 10 amino acids. V was shortened by 8 bases and J by 2 bases, with 4 bases between the two germline ends. Germline CDR1 and CDR2: SGHRS and YFSETQ. CDR3 coding DNA: TGCGCCAGTACTCAAGAGACCCAGTACTTC. As protein: CASTQETQYF.

The rearrangement joins TRBV2 to TRBJ1-6; D might be TRBD1 (6 bases). This CDR3 is built from 15 residues. Looked up from germline, CDR1 is SNHLY and CDR2 is FYNNEI. Trimming took 7 bases from V and 7 from J, leaving 17 bases between them. The DNA for the CDR3 is TGTGCCAGCATGGGGGACATCACCTCAAATTCACCCCTCCACTTT. It encodes CASMGDITSNSPLHF.

The chain uses TRBV14 and TRBJ2-5; 7 bases are shared with TRBD1. Germline loops: CDR1 SGHDN, CDR2 FVKESK. This CDR3 has 15 residues. V was clipped by 3 bases and J by 5 bases; unmatched bases: 9. The CDR3 is CASSHMDRTWETQYF. CDR3 bases: TGTGCCAGCAGCCACATGGACAGGACGTGGGAGACCCAGTACTTC.

The gene calls are TRBV11-2 and TRBJ2-1; D ambiguous. The germline V gene has CDR1 SGHAT and CDR2 FQNNGV. V lost 2 bases to trimming and J lost 3 bases, with 8 bases between them. The CDR3 extends over 14 amino acids. The CDR3 bases are TGTGCCAGCAGCTTAAGTGGCAGCTACAATGAGCAGTTCTTC. Amino acid sequence: CASSLSGSYNEQFF.

V usage is TRBV29-1 and J usage is TRBJ2-2, with TRBD2 matching 9 bases. Germline V lookup: CDR1 SQVTM, CDR2 ANQGSEA. The CDR3 loop spans 14 amino acids. V was clipped by 6 bases and J by 3 bases; unmatched bases: 5. The CDR3 region is CSVARLADTGELFF. The CDR3 DNA follows: TGCAGCGTCGCCAGACTAGCGGACACCGGGGAGCTGTTTTTT.

This chain uses TRBV5-1 with TRBJ2-3; TRBD2 matches 7 bases. J gave up 2 bases and V 0 bases, and 6 bases lay outside the gene matches. The CDR3 has 16 amino acids. Germline assignment: CDR1 SGHRS and CDR2 YFSETQ. In DNA, the CDR3 is TGCGCCAGCAGCTTGGCCTTAGCGGGCCTCACAGATACGCAGTATTTT. Encoded protein: CASSLALAGLTDTQYF.